The 30 T cell receptor beta chains below all came from one sample that was sequenced in a study of beta chain features in type 1 diabetes. Every bit of the isolated RNA underwent reverse transcription, so sequencing read expressed TCRB transcripts. Method: immunoSEQ multiplex PCR; TCRdb's copy keeps in-frame clones and lacks some. The sample lists around 310,000 clones, approximately 11% occurring once. Sample: naive CD4+ T cells from blood. The receptor source for this set is a woman aged 25 to 39 in good health.

This clone was seen a handful of times. The rearrangement joins TRBV28 to TRBJ2-7, with D hard to call. The germline V and J ends were trimmed by 7 bases and 4 bases, with 17 bases remaining between them. The CDR3 runs to 14 residues. In germline, CDR1 is MDHEN, CDR2 SYDVKM. Written as DNA, the CDR3 is TGTGCCAGCACGTCTGGTAGTCAGACATACGAGCAGTACTTC. This translates into CASTSGSQTYEQYF.

V gene TRBV5-4 combines with J gene TRBJ2-7, with 10 bases fitting TRBD1. The CDR3 length is 15 residues. Germline V gene data show CDR1 as SGHNT and CDR2 as YYREEE (reference sequence). The J segment lost 7 bases and the V segment lost 0 bases, leaving 7 bases of the junction unmatched. CDR3 loop: CASSLAATGGGEQYF. DNA for the CDR3: TGTGCCAGCAGCTTGGCTGCGACAGGGGGCGGTGAGCAGTACTTC.

This clone occurred a few times. The chain employs TRBV19 and TRBJ2-2; 9 nucleotides align to TRBD1. The V segment lost 7 bases and the J segment 3 bases; nucleotides outside the gene matches: 3. Germline V gene data show CDR1 as LNHDA and CDR2 as SQIVND (reference sequence). This CDR3 region has 14 residues. The CDR3 DNA follows: TGTGCCAGTAACCGGGACAGGGACACCGGGGAGCTGTTTTTT. Its translation: CASNRDRDTGELFF.

CDR3 residues: CASSWRELDGYNEQFF. The CDR3, as DNA: TGTGCCAGCAGCTGGCGGGAGCTCGATGGATACAATGAGCAGTTCTTC. The rearrangement links TRBV4-2 to TRBJ2-1, with 7 bases identical to TRBD2. The CDR3 consists of 16 residues. Looked up from germline, CDR1 is LGHNA and CDR2 is YNFKEQ. V was pared by 5 bases and J by 4 bases, with 11 bases of the junction left unmatched.

The chain uses TRBV28 and TRBJ1-2; 7 bases align to TRBD1. Germline CDR1 is MDHEN and CDR2 is SYDVKM. The CDR3 sequence is 16 residues long. The ends lost 4 bases at V and 4 bases at J; junction bases unmatched: 12. The CDR3 loop is CASSSPDREWGYGYTF. DNA for the CDR3: TGTGCCAGCAGTTCCCCCGACAGGGAGTGGGGCTATGGCTACACCTTC.

The chain uses TRBV27 and TRBJ2-6; 10 positions agree with TRBD2. CDR1 and CDR2 (germline): MNHEY, SMNVEV (reference sequence). The V segment lost 5 bases and the J segment 0 bases; nucleotides outside the gene matches: 16. The CDR3 is 21 amino acids. The CDR3 loop reads CASSPFGSGRALPSGANVLTF. CDR3 DNA: TGTGCCAGCAGTCCCTTTGGGAGCGGGAGGGCCTTACCCTCTGGGGCCAACGTCCTGACTTTC.

This clone has only a few counts. The rearrangement uses TRBV5-6 and TRBJ1-4; the D is unclear. The length of the CDR3 is 12 residues. Germline CDR1 reads SGHDT; CDR2 reads YYEEEE. V shed 0 bases and J shed 10 bases, with 7 bases lying between them. The DNA of the CDR3 is TGTGCCAGCAGCTTGGACCGGGGAAAACTGTTTTTT. The encoded protein is CASSLDRGKLFF.

V is TRBV28 and J is TRBJ1-3; D is perhaps TRBD1 (6 bases). Germline CDR1 is MDHEN and CDR2 is SYDVKM. The CDR3 is 17 amino acids. V lost 3 bases to trimming and J lost 0 bases, with 15 bases between them. CDR3 residues: CASSFAGEGVSGNTIYF. The CDR3 DNA is TGTGCCAGCAGTTTTGCAGGGGAAGGAGTCTCTGGAAACACCATATATTTT.

The table lists this clone with a few counts. V and J are TRBV7-2 and TRBJ2-3; 8 bases are shared with TRBD1. The CDR3 contains 15 residues. CDR1 and CDR2 (germline): SGHTA, FQGNSA. J was trimmed by 4 bases and V by 6 bases; bases with no gene match: 9. CDR3 DNA sequence: TGTGCCAGCAGACCGGGACAGGAGGAATCAGATACGCAGTATTTT. Its translation: CASRPGQEESDTQYF.

This clone was seen a few times. The rearrangement joins TRBV6-6 to TRBJ1-1; 7 nucleotides agree with TRBD1. The CDR3 length is 14 residues. Germline loops: CDR1 MNHNY, CDR2 SVGAGI (reference sequence). V dropped 7 bases and J dropped 0; count of bases not matched to a gene: 5. The CDR3 DNA reads as TGTGCCAGCAACCGGGGACAGTTGAACACTGAAGCTTTCTTT. This gives the protein CASNRGQLNTEAFF.

The table lists this clone with a few counts. V and J are TRBV18 and TRBJ2-7; 10 bases are shared with TRBD1. V was clipped by 4 bases and J by 5 bases; unmatched bases: 5. CDR1 and CDR2 from the germline V gene are KGHSH and LQKENI. The CDR3 has 14 residues. CDR3: CASSRGTGDHEQYF. The DNA of the CDR3 is TGTGCCAGCTCACGCGGGACAGGGGACCACGAGCAGTACTTC.

A few counts support this clone. The chain joins TRBV7-9 to TRBJ1-1; D uncertain. Germline CDR1 and CDR2: SEHNR and FQNEAQ (reference sequence). The CDR3 runs to 12 residues. V lost 6 bases and J 1 base, leaving 6 bases between the germline ends. CDR3 nucleotide sequence: TGTGCCAGCAGTACTAGGAACACTGAAGCTTTCTTT. Translating gives CASSTRNTEAFF.

The chain recombines TRBV6-5 with TRBJ1-2; 8 bases agree with TRBD1. The CDR3 has 16 residues. Unmatched junction bases numbered 9, after V lost 2 bases and J lost 4 bases. The V gene's germline CDR1 is MNHEY and CDR2 SVGAGI. The CDR3, as DNA: TGTGCCAGCAGTTACACTACAGGGGGTGGAGGCTATGGCTACACCTTC. This codes for CASSYTTGGGGYGYTF.

The table lists this clone with a few counts. DNA of the CDR3: TGTGCCAGCAGTTTACCTAGCGGACACTACAATGAGCAGTTCTTC. Translating it yields CASSLPSGHYNEQFF. The V call is TRBV28, the J call TRBJ2-1; 7 bases agree with TRBD2. Germline V gene data show CDR1 as MDHEN and CDR2 as SYDVKM. The CDR3 is 15 amino acids. Trimming at V came to 2 bases and at J to 3 bases, leaving 4 bases not matched to a gene.

DNA of the CDR3: TGTGCCAGCAGCTTAGTTGGCCCAGGGGACTACGAGCAGTACTTC. It translates to CASSLVGPGDYEQYF. The chain joins TRBV7-9 to TRBJ2-7; weak D call: TRBD1 (6 bases). The CDR3 consists of 15 residues. Germline V gene sequence: CDR1 SEHNR, CDR2 FQNEAQ (reference sequence). Trimming cost V 1 base and J 3 bases, with 13 bases left between them.

The table lists this clone with a few counts. V gene TRBV25-1 combines with J gene TRBJ2-7, with unresolved D. The CDR3 sequence is 11 residues long. Deletions cut 5 bases from V and 3 bases from J, with 5 bases between. Germline V gene sequence: CDR1 MGHDK, CDR2 SYGVNS. For the CDR3, the DNA is TGTGCCAGCAGTAGAGGCTACGAGCAGTACTTC. Amino acid sequence: CASSRGYEQYF.

The gene calls are TRBV7-2 and TRBJ2-7; 10 bases are a match to TRBD2. Germline lookup yields CDR1 SGHTA and CDR2 FQGNSA. This CDR3 spans 14 amino acids. J was trimmed by 0 bases and V by 4 bases; bases with no gene match: 0. The CDR3 spells CASSSSGSSYEQYF. CDR3 nucleotide sequence: TGTGCCAGCAGCTCTAGCGGGAGCTCCTACGAGCAGTACTTC.

CDR3 protein: CASSQTGGGQPQHF. CDR3 DNA sequence: TGCGCCAGCAGCCAGACAGGGGGCGGTCAGCCCCAGCATTTT. The chain uses TRBV4-3 and TRBJ1-5, with TRBD1 identical over 10 bases. The J segment lost 6 bases and the V segment lost 3 bases, leaving 2 bases of the junction unmatched. From germline, CDR1 is LGHNA and CDR2 YSLEER. The CDR3 is made up of 14 amino acids.

V gene TRBV25-1 combines with J gene TRBJ2-5; D is undetermined. The V gene lost 2 bases and the J gene lost 3 bases, with 4 bases spanning the gap. From germline, CDR1 is MGHDK and CDR2 SYGVNS. The CDR3 is 12 amino acids. CDR3 sequence: CASSEQEETQYF. CDR3 nucleotide sequence: TGTGCCAGCAGTGAACAGGAAGAGACCCAGTACTTC.

In its sample, this clone was seen a few times. Different DNA sequences within this sample yield the same CDR3. The chain couples TRBV4-3 to TRBJ2-2; 10 nucleotides line up with TRBD2. Trimming removed 6 bases from V and 0 bases from J; junction bases left unmatched: 4. The CDR3 loop spans 16 amino acids. Looked up from germline, CDR1 is LGHNA and CDR2 is YSLEER. DNA for the CDR3: TGCGCCAGCAGTCAACTAGCGGGGACGAACACCGGGGAGCTGTTTTTT. Translation gives CASSQLAGTNTGELFF.

This clone was detected only a few times. This sequence joins TRBV9 and TRBJ1-1, with D perhaps matching TRBD1 (5 bases). V shed 3 bases and J shed 1 base, with 7 bases lying between them. The CDR3 is 13 amino acids. CDR1 is SGDLS, CDR2 YYNGEE, per germline. CDR3 coding DNA: TGTGCCAGCAGCGCCGACAGGAACACTGAAGCTTTCTTT. This translates into CASSADRNTEAFF.

This clone was counted between two and nine times. This chain joins TRBV28 and TRBJ2-1; possible D gene TRBD2, 6 bases. Germline loops: CDR1 MDHEN, CDR2 SYDVKM. Trimming took off 7 bases at V and 2 bases at J, with 12 bases between the two ends. The CDR3 loop spans 14 amino acids. CDR3 coding DNA: TGTGCCAGCATTAGTAGCGGAGCCTACAATGAGCAGTTCTTC. Translating it yields CASISSGAYNEQFF.

The chain employs TRBV6-5 and TRBJ2-1; 10 positions agree with TRBD2. CDR1 and CDR2 (germline): MNHEY, SVGAGI. Trimming removed 0 bases from V and 10 bases from J; junction bases left unmatched: 6. There are 15 residues in the CDR3. CDR3 region: CASSYSSGRSGEQFF. The DNA for the CDR3 is TGTGCCAGCAGTTACTCTAGCGGGAGGTCCGGGGAGCAGTTCTTC.

V usage is TRBV2 and J usage is TRBJ2-2, with TRBD1 matching 9 bases. The CDR3 has 14 amino acids. The ends lost 7 bases at V and 2 bases at J; junction bases unmatched: 2. Per the germline V gene, CDR1 is SNHLY and CDR2 is FYNNEI. This chain's CDR3 is CASMGQGNTGELFF. CDR3 DNA sequence: TGTGCCAGCATGGGACAGGGAAACACCGGGGAGCTGTTTTTT.

The chain joins TRBV14 to TRBJ2-1; 11 bases are shared with TRBD2. The ends lost 4 bases at V and 5 bases at J; junction bases unmatched: 7. The CDR3 is made up of 16 amino acids. The germline V gene encodes CDR1 SGHDN and CDR2 FVKESK. The DNA of the CDR3 is TGTGCCAGCAGCCGGAGACTAGCGGGAAATAACAATGAGCAGTTCTTC. This gives the protein CASSRRLAGNNNEQFF.

V and J are TRBV5-1 and TRBJ2-3, with 7 bases lining up with TRBD2. Trimming cost V 4 bases and J 0 bases; bases outside gene matches: 5. The CDR3 totals 15 residues. Germline assignment: CDR1 SGHRS and CDR2 YFSETQ. In DNA form, the CDR3 reads TGCGCCAGCAGCCAGCGGGGTATTAGCACAGATACGCAGTATTTT. It specifies CASSQRGISTDTQYF.

The chain joins TRBV28 to TRBJ1-1; D perhaps matches TRBD1 (5 bases). The CDR3 sequence is 12 residues long. V was cut by 3 bases and J by 5 bases, with 7 bases left in between. CDR1 MDHEN and CDR2 SYDVKM come from the germline V gene. CDR3 in DNA: TGTGCCAGCAGTTTCAGGGCGACTGAAGCTTTCTTT. Translation: CASSFRATEAFF.

The rearrangement uses TRBV7-9 and TRBJ2-1; 8 nucleotides line up with TRBD2. Germline CDR1 is SEHNR and CDR2 is FQNEAQ (reference sequence). This CDR3 contains 16 residues. Unmatched junction bases numbered 13, after V lost 6 bases and J lost 6 bases. CDR3 nucleotide sequence: TGTGCCAGCAGTCAAAGGCCGGGACTAGGTCCCAATGAGCAGTTCTTC. This translates into CASSQRPGLGPNEQFF.

The CDR3 DNA reads TGTGCCAGCAGCCCCGGACAGGTTACTATGAACACTGAAGCTTTCTTT. Amino acid sequence: CASSPGQVTMNTEAFF. The rearrangement uses TRBV5-6 and TRBJ1-1, with 7 positions matching TRBD1. The germline V gene has CDR1 SGHDT and CDR2 YYEEEE. The CDR3 sequence is 16 residues long. V lost 4 bases, J lost 0 bases, and 9 bases stayed unmatched.

This clone was seen a few times. The CDR3 DNA sequence: TGTGCCAGCAGCTTAACCAGTCTAGCGGGAGGTCGGACAGATACGCAGTATTTT. Encoded protein: CASSLTSLAGGRTDTQYF. The rearrangement joins TRBV7-3 to TRBJ2-3; 11 bases are shared with TRBD2. This CDR3 region has 18 residues. Germline V gene sequence: CDR1 SGHTA, CDR2 FQGTGA. The V gene end was trimmed by 0 bases and the J gene end by 3 bases; junction bases not matched to a gene: 8.